The rows below give T cell receptor beta chains drawn from one sample of a study of cytomegalovirus exposure and HLA in healthy donors. TCRdb keeps only in-frame clones here, not all; method: immunoSEQ multiplex PCR. Of about 120,000 clones listed, under 90% are singletons. Sequences were obtained from PBMCs. Source of these receptors: a female donor in good health and CMV-seropositive. CDR3s include the opening cysteine and the closing phenylalanine or tryptophan. The order of the fields is CDR3 protein, CDR3 DNA, V gene, J gene, D gene, clone size. D genes are given only for firm matches. Where a row states a size, it is once, few, many or the class of an expanded clone; other rows omit it.

CASSQVGGAQYF	TGCGCCAGCAGCCAAGTGGGGGGAGCGCAGTATTTT	TRBV4-3	TRBJ2-3	-	once
CAGKTGSELRNTEAFF	TGTGCCGGGAAGACAGGGTCGGAGTTACGGAACACTGAAGCTTTCTTT	TRBV2	TRBJ1-1	TRBD1	-
CATAGLYYNEQFF	TGCGCCACCGCAGGGCTTTACTACAATGAGCAGTTCTTC	TRBV4-3	TRBJ2-1	-	-
CASSEALGTGNTIYF	TGTGCCAGCAGTGAAGCGCTAGGGACAGGGAACACCATATATTTT	TRBV6-1	TRBJ1-3	TRBD1	once
CASSYPRASSTDTQYF	TGTGCCAGCAGTTACCCCAGGGCCTCTAGCACAGATACGCAGTATTTT	TRBV9	TRBJ2-3	-	-
CASSYGGGAPETQYF	TGTGCCAGCAGTTACGGAGGGGGGGCACCCGAGACCCAGTACTTC	TRBV6-5	TRBJ2-5	-	-
CASSSSGTENTEAFF	TGTGCCAGTAGTAGCTCCGGGACAGAGAACACTGAAGCTTTCTTT	TRBV19	TRBJ1-1	TRBD1	-
CASSFARGQITDTQYF	TGCGCCAGCAGCTTCGCACGAGGACAGATCACAGATACGCAGTATTTT	TRBV5-1	TRBJ2-3	-	few
CASSFSGQETQYF	TGTGCCAGCAGCTTTTCGGGCCAAGAGACCCAGTACTTC	TRBV7-8	TRBJ2-5	-	-
CASSPSTGGSVYEQYF	TGTGCCAGCAGCCCTAGCACAGGGGGGTCCGTCTACGAGCAGTACTTC	TRBV7-8	TRBJ2-7	TRBD1	-
CSVASQRGREQFF	TGCAGCGTTGCGTCCCAGCGGGGTCGTGAGCAGTTCTTC	TRBV29-1	TRBJ2-1	TRBD2	-
CAWSPQGSREVHYGYTF	TGTGCCTGGAGTCCCCAAGGATCGAGGGAGGTTCACTATGGCTACACCTTC	TRBV30	TRBJ1-2	-	-
CASSSRPGVDTEAFF	TGTGCCAGCAGTTCCAGGCCAGGCGTGGACACTGAAGCTTTCTTT	TRBV6-1	TRBJ1-1	-	-
CASRPRAGPLWGNTIYF	TGTGCCAGCAGGCCTCGGGCGGGACCTCTTTGGGGAAACACCATATATTTT	TRBV5-4	TRBJ1-3	-	few
CASSGGRSYEQYF	TGTGCCAGCTCGGGAGGTAGGTCCTACGAGCAGTACTTC	TRBV2	TRBJ2-7	TRBD2	-
CAWSRELAGGETQYF	TGTGCCTGGAGCAGGGAACTAGCGGGGGGGGAGACCCAGTACTTC	TRBV30	TRBJ2-5	TRBD2	-
CASSQDSGGVRKLFF	TGTGCCAGCAGCCAAGATTCAGGGGGCGTCAGAAAACTGTTTTTT	TRBV4-2	TRBJ1-4	TRBD1	-
CASSVEPGGGRNYGYTF	TGTGCCAGCAGCGTAGAACCCGGGGGAGGAAGGAACTATGGCTACACCTTC	TRBV9	TRBJ1-2	-	-
CASSRRGMNTEAFF	TGTGCCAGCAGCCGTCGGGGGATGAACACTGAAGCTTTCTTT	TRBV5-4	TRBJ1-1	-	few
CASGGYMNTEAFF	TGTGCCTCGGGGGGGTACATGAACACTGAAGCTTTCTTT	TRBV10-3	TRBJ1-1	-	-
CASGVLAGRFWEQFF	TGTGCCAGCGGGGTACTAGCGGGGCGGTTCTGGGAGCAGTTCTTC	TRBV27	TRBJ2-1	TRBD2	-
CASGSAGGFRTEAFF	TGTGCTAGTGGTTCGGCGGGTGGCTTTCGGACTGAAGCTTTCTTT	TRBV12-5	TRBJ1-1	-	-
CASSLSEDTEAFF	TGTGCCAGCAGTTTAAGCGAGGACACTGAAGCTTTCTTT	TRBV27	TRBJ1-1	-	-
CASSARDRAEAFF	TGTGCCAGCAGCGCTCGGGACAGGGCTGAAGCTTTCTTT	TRBV9	TRBJ1-1	TRBD1	-
CASSLRGSTDTQYF	TGTGCCAGCAGCTTGCGAGGGTCCACAGATACGCAGTATTTT	TRBV5-4	TRBJ2-3	-	-
CAGSYDRERGTEAFF	TGCGCCGGCAGCTATGACAGGGAACGGGGCACTGAAGCTTTCTTT	TRBV5-1	TRBJ1-1	TRBD1	-
CASSKGGQPQHF	TGTGCCAGCAGCAAAGGCGGTCAGCCCCAGCATTTT	TRBV21-1	TRBJ1-5	-	once
CSVRDREVSGYTF	TGCAGCGTGCGGGACAGGGAGGTCAGCGGCTACACCTTC	TRBV29-1	TRBJ1-2	TRBD1	-
CASSKGQGAYEQYF	TGTGCCAGCAGTAAGGGACAGGGGGCTTACGAGCAGTACTTC	TRBV6-5	TRBJ2-7	TRBD1	-
CASSFSGTGPDTQYF	TGTGCCAGCAGTTTCTCCGGGACAGGGCCAGATACGCAGTATTTT	TRBV6-5	TRBJ2-3	TRBD1	-
CASSSRGLEQFF	TGTGCCAGCAGCAGCAGGGGGCTTGAGCAGTTCTTC	TRBV6-6	TRBJ2-1	TRBD1	-
CASSPSGLAESEQYF	TGTGCCAGCAGCCCCTCGGGACTAGCGGAGAGCGAGCAGTACTTC	TRBV6-5	TRBJ2-7	TRBD2	few
CASSSTGTDTQYF	TGTGCCAGCAGCTCCACAGGGACAGATACGCAGTATTTT	TRBV5-6	TRBJ2-3	-	-
CASSEVRGKETQYF	TGTGCCAGCAGTGAAGTAAGGGGAAAAGAGACCCAGTACTTC	TRBV6-1	TRBJ2-5	-	-
CASSPPRGTGMGSEQYF	TGTGCCAGCTCACCACCGAGGGGGACAGGGATGGGGAGCGAGCAGTACTTC	TRBV18	TRBJ2-7	TRBD1	-
CASSPWGGPWETQYF	TGTGCCAGCAGCCCATGGGGGGGGCCTTGGGAGACCCAGTACTTC	TRBV7-9	TRBJ2-5	-	-